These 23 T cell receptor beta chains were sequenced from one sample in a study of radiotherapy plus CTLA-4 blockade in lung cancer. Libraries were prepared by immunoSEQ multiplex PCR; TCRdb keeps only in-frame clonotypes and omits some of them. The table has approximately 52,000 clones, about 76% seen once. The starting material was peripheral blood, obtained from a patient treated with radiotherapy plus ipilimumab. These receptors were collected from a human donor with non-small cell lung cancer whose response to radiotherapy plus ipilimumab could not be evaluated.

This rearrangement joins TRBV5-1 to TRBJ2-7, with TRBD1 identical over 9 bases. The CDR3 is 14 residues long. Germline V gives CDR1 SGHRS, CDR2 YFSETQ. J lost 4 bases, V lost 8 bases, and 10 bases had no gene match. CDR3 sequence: CASTGTGLSYEQYF. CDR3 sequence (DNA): TGCGCCAGTACCGGGACAGGGTTATCATACGAGCAGTACTTC. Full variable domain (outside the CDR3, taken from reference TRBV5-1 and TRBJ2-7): KAGVTQTPRYLIKTRGQQVTLSCSPISGHRSVSWYQQTPGQGLQFLFEYFSETQRNKGNFPGRFSGRQFSNSRSEMNVSTLELGDSALYLCASTGTGLSYEQYFGPGTRLTVT.

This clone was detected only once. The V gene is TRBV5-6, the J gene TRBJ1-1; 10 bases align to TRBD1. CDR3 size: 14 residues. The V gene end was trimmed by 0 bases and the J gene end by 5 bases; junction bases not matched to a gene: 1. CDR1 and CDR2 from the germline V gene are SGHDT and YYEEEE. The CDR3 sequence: CASSLVDRGTEAFF. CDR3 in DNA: TGTGCCAGCAGCTTGGTGGACAGGGGGACTGAAGCTTTCTTT.

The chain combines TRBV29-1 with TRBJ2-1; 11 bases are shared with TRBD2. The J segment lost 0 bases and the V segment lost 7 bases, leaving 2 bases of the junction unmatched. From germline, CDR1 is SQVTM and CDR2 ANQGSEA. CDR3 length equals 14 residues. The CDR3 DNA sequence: TGCAGCGCCACTAGCGGGGGCTCCTACAATGAGCAGTTCTTC. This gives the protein CSATSGGSYNEQFF.

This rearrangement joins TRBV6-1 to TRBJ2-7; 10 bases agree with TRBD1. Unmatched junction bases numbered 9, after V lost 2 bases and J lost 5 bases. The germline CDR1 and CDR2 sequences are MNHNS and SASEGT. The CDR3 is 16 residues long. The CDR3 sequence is CASSESGQGSGDEQYF. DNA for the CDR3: TGTGCCAGCAGTGAATCGGGACAGGGGTCCGGGGACGAGCAGTACTTC.

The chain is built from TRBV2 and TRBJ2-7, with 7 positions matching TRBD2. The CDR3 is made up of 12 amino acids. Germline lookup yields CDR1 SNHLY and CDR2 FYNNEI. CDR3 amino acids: CAGGWETYEQYF. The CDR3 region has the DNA TGTGCGGGGGGGTGGGAAACCTACGAGCAGTACTTC.

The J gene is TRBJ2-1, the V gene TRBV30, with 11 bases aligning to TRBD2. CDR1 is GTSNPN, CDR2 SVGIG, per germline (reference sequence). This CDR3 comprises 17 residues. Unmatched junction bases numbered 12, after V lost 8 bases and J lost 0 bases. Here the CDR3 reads CAGVQGGLAASYNEQFF. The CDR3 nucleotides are TGTGCCGGAGTCCAGGGGGGACTAGCGGCCTCCTACAATGAGCAGTTCTTC.

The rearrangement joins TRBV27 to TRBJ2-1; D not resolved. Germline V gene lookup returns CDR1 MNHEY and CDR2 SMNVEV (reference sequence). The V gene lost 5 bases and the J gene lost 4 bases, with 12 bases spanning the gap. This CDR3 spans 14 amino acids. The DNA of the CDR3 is TGTGCCAGCAGTCGAGCGAGCGCGTACAATGAGCAGTTCTTC. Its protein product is CASSRASAYNEQFF.

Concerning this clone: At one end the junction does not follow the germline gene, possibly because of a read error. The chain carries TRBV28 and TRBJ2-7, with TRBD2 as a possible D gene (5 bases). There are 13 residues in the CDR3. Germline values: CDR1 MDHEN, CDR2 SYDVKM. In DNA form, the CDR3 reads TGTGCCAGCAGTTTGAGGGAACCTACAAACGAGCACTTC. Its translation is CASSLREPTNEHF.

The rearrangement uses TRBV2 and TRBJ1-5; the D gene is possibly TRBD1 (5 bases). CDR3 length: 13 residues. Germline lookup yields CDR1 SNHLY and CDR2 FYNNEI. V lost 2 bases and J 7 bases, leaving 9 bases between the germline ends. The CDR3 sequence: CASSEFGGQPQHF. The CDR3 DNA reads TGTGCCAGCAGTGAATTCGGGGGGCAGCCCCAGCATTTT.

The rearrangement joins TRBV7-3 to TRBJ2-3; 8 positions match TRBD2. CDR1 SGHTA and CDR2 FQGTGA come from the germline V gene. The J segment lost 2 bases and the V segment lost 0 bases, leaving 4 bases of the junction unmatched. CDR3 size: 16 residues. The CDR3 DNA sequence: TGTGCCAGCAGCTTAACGTTCGGGGGGGACACAGATACGCAGTATTTT. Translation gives CASSLTFGGDTDTQYF.

The CDR3 loop is CASSVGQGGGYTF. CDR3 nucleotides: TGTGCCAGCAGCGTTGGACAGGGAGGTGGCTACACCTTC. V and J are TRBV7-2 and TRBJ1-2; 8 bases are shared with TRBD1. The CDR3 has 13 residues. V shed 5 bases and J 7 bases; nucleotides not matched to a gene: 6. Germline V gene sequence: CDR1 SGHTA, CDR2 FQGNSA.

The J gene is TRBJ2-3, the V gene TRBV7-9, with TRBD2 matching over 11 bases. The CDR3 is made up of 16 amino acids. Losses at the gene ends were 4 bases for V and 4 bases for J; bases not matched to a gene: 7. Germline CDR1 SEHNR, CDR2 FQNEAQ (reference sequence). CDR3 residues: CASSSFSGGASDTQYF. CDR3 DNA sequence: TGTGCCAGCAGCTCATTTAGCGGGGGGGCATCAGATACGCAGTATTTT. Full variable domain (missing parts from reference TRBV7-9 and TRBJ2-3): DTGVSQNPRHKITKRGQNVTFRCDPISEHNRLYWYRQTLGQGPEFLTYFQNEAQLEKSRLLSDRFSAERPKGSFSTLEIQRTEQGDSAMYLCASSSFSGGASDTQYFGPGTRLTVL.

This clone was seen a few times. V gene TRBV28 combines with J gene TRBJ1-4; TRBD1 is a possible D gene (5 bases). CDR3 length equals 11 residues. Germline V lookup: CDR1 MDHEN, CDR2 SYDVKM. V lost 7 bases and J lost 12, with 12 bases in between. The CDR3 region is CASKEARELFF. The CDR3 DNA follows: TGTGCCAGCAAAGAGGCCAGGGAACTGTTTTTT.

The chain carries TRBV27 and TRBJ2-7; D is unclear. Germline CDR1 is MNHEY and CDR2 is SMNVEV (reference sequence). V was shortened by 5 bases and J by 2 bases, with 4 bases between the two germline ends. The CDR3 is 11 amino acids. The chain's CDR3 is CASSGPYEQYF. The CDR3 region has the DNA TGTGCCAGCAGTGGGCCCTACGAGCAGTACTTC.

In DNA form, the CDR3 reads TGTGCCAGCAGCCCCGGACAGCTAAATGGCTACACCTTC. Protein sequence: CASSPGQLNGYTF. J is TRBJ1-2 and V is TRBV7-7; possible D gene TRBD1, 6 bases. Between the trimmed V and J ends, which lost 5 bases and 6 bases, there was a span of 13 bases. Germline-derived CDR1 and CDR2 are SSHAT and FNYEAQ (reference sequence). The CDR3 totals 13 residues. The entire variable domain, with the rest obtained from reference TRBV7-7 and TRBJ1-2, is as follows: GAGVSQSPRYKVTKRGQDVTLRCDPISSHATLYWYQQALGQGPEFLTYFNYEAQPDKSGLPSDRFSAERPEGSISTLTIQRTEQRDSAMYRCASSPGQLNGYTFGSGTRLTVV.

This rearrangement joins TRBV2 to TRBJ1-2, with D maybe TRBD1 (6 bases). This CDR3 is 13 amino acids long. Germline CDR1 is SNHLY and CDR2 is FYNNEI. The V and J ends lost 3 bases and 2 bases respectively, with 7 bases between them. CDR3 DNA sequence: TGTGCCAGCAGTGAGGGGGCGAACTATGGCTACACCTTC. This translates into CASSEGANYGYTF.

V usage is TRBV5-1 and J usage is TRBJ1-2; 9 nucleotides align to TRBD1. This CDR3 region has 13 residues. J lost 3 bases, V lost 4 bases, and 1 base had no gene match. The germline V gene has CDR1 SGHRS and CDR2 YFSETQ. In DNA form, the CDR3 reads TGCGCCAGCAGCCGGACAGGGGACTATGGCTACACCTTC. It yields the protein CASSRTGDYGYTF.

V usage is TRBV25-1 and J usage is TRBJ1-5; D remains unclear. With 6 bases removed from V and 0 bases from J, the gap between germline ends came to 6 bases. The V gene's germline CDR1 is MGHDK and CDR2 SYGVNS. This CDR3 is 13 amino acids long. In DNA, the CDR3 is TGTGCCAGCAGCCGTTATAGCAATCAGCCCCAGCATTTT. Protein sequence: CASSRYSNQPQHF.

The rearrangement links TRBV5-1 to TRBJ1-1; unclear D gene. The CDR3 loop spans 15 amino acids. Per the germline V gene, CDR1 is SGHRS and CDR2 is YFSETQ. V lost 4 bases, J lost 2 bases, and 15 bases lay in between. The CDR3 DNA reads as TGCGCCAGCAGCCCCGTGAGGGTGGACAACACTGAAGCTTTCTTT. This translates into CASSPVRVDNTEAFF. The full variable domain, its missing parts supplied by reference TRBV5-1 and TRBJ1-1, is KAGVTQTPRYLIKTRGQQVTLSCSPISGHRSVSWYQQTPGQGLQFLFEYFSETQRNKGNFPGRFSGRQFSNSRSEMNVSTLELGDSALYLCASSPVRVDNTEAFFGQGTRLTVV.

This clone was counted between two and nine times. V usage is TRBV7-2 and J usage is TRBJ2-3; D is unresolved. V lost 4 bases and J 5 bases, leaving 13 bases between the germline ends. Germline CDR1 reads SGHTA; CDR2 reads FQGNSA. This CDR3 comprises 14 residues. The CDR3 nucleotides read TGTGCCAGCAGCTCCCGACGGGTTGGAGATACGCAGTATTTT. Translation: CASSSRRVGDTQYF. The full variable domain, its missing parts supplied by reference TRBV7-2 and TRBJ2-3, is GAGVSQSPSNKVTEKGKDVELRCDPISGHTALYWYRQSLGQGLEFLIYFQGNSAPDKSGLPSDRFSAERTGGSVSTLTIQRTQQEDSAVYLCASSSRRVGDTQYFGPGTRLTVL.

CDR3 sequence reads: CASTSGEKLFF. DNA for the CDR3: TGTGCCAGCACCTCAGGGGAAAAACTGTTTTTT. V is TRBV28 and J is TRBJ1-4, with a possible D match to TRBD1 (5 bases). Trimming cost V 7 bases and J 8 bases, with 8 bases left between them. CDR1 is MDHEN, CDR2 SYDVKM, per germline. The CDR3 contains 11 residues.

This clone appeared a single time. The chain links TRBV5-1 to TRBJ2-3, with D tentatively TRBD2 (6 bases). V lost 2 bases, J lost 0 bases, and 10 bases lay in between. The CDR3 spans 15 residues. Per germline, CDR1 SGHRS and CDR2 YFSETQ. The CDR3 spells CASSFGGESTDTQYF. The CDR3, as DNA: TGCGCCAGCAGCTTCGGAGGGGAGAGCACAGATACGCAGTATTTT.

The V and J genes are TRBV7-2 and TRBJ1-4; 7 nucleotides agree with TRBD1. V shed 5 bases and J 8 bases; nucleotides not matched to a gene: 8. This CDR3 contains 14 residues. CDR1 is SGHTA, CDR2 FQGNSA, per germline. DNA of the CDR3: TGTGCCAGCAGCGTACGACAGGGCCGAGAAAAACTGTTTTTT. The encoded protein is CASSVRQGREKLFF.